Shown below are 9 T cell receptor beta chains from a single sample sequenced in a study of T cell repertoires in cytomegalovirus infection. TCRdb analysed the reads with MiXCR anew, one entry per CDR3 protein. The table records 140,000 to 150,000 distinct CDR3 sequences, around 32% of them present only once. Their recognized antigens are unknown. The sample consisted of CD8+ T cells from cultured PBMCs, taken from culture after CMV antigen stimulation. The receptors come from a human donor in good health (CMV status not recorded). Some clones in this sample may be carry-over from other donors' samples.

This clonotype appeared a few times. The CDR3 sequence is CASGAYNEQFF. CDR3 nucleotides: TGTGCCAGCGGAGCCTACAATGAGCAGTTCTTC. The rearrangement joins TRBV7-8 to TRBJ2-1, with D uncertain. The germline V gene has CDR1 SGHVS and CDR2 FQNEAQ. The CDR3 runs to 11 residues. V was cut by 8 bases and J by 2 bases, with 4 bases left in between.

This clonotype was counted at least ten times. The V call is TRBV5-6, the J call TRBJ2-7, with a possible D match to TRBD2 (7 bases). Per germline, CDR1 SGHDT and CDR2 YYEEEE. Deletions cut 1 base from V and 7 bases from J, with 18 bases between. The CDR3 extends over 15 amino acids. The CDR3 sequence: CASSLYLQGGGEQYF. For the CDR3, the DNA is TGTGCCAGCAGCTTGTACCTTCAGGGAGGGGGGGAGCAGTACTTC.

This clonotype appeared a few times. This rearrangement joins TRBV28 to TRBJ2-2; 12 nucleotides align to TRBD2. Germline assignment: CDR1 MDHEN and CDR2 SYDVKM. This CDR3 is 19 amino acids long. The ends lost 1 base at V and 5 bases at J; junction bases unmatched: 11. The CDR3 region has the DNA TGTGCCAGCAGTTTATTCATGGGACTAGCGGGTCCGAGTACCGGGGAGCTGTTTTTT. Protein sequence: CASSLFMGLAGPSTGELFF.

This clonotype was seen a few times. V gene TRBV7-8 combines with J gene TRBJ1-1; TRBD1 might be the D (6 bases). V was shortened by 5 bases and J by 10 bases, with 23 bases between the two germline ends. This CDR3 has 15 residues. Germline V CDR1 and CDR2: SGHVS, FQNEAQ. The CDR3 region is CASSDKGGTQERAFF. The CDR3 bases are TGTGCCAGCAGCGATAAAGGGGGGACCCAAGAAAGAGCTTTCTTT. The variable domain in full, with the rest retrieved from reference TRBV7-8 and TRBJ1-1, is GAGVSQSPRYKVAKRGQDVALRCDPISGHVSLFWYQQALGQGPEFLTYFQNEAQLDKSGLPSDRFFAERPEGSVSTLKIQRTQQEDSAVYLCASSDKGGTQERAFFGQGTRLTVV.

This chain uses TRBV28 with TRBJ2-4; TRBD1 matches at 9 bases. Per germline, CDR1 MDHEN and CDR2 SYDVKM. CDR3 length: 15 amino acids. The CDR3 DNA reads TGTGCATCTTCCCCGTGGGACAGGGTGTTGAACATTCAGTACTTC. Translated: CASSPWDRVLNIQYF. The variable domain in full, completed from reference TRBV28 and TRBJ2-4, reads DVKVTQSSRYLVKRTGEKVFLECVQDMDHENMFWYRQDPGLGLRLIYFSYDVKMKEKGDIPEGYSVSREKKERFSLILESASTNQTSMYLCASSPWDRVLNIQYFGAGTRLSVL.

This sequence joins TRBV10-3 and TRBJ1-5; 10 bases are shared with TRBD1. The CDR3 spans 13 residues. Trimming cost V 6 bases and J 4 bases; bases outside gene matches: 0. The germline V gene has CDR1 ENHRY and CDR2 SYGVKD. The CDR3 spells CAIRGQGNQPQHF. CDR3 nucleotides: TGTGCCATCAGGGGACAGGGGAATCAGCCCCAGCATTTT.

In its sample, this clonotype was seen a few times. The rearrangement uses TRBV6-5 and TRBJ1-3; D ambiguous. The germline V and J ends were trimmed by 0 bases and 2 bases, with 11 bases remaining between them. The CDR3 is made up of 16 amino acids. Germline lookup yields CDR1 MNHEY and CDR2 SVGAGI. CDR3: CASSYSGVGTGNTIYF. The CDR3 nucleotides read TGTGCCAGCAGTTACTCGGGTGTCGGAACTGGAAACACCATATATTTT.

The CDR3 here is CASSLMGQVNEQFF. The CDR3 DNA reads TGCGCCAGCAGCTTAATGGGACAGGTCAATGAGCAGTTCTTC. The J gene is TRBJ2-1, the V gene TRBV5-1; 8 bases match TRBD1. The germline V gene encodes CDR1 SGHRS and CDR2 YFSETQ. Trimming cost V 2 bases and J 6 bases; bases outside gene matches: 4. CDR3 length: 14 amino acids.

This clonotype was seen ten or more times. CDR3 sequence: CASSSTGAANYGYTF. Here the CDR3 DNA reads TGCGCCAGCAGCTCCACAGGGGCAGCTAACTATGGCTACACCTTC. The V gene is TRBV5-1, the J gene TRBJ1-2; 7 positions agree with TRBD1. With V trimmed by 3 bases and J by 0 bases, 5 bases remained unmatched. Germline CDR1 and CDR2: SGHRS and YFSETQ. This CDR3 spans 15 amino acids.